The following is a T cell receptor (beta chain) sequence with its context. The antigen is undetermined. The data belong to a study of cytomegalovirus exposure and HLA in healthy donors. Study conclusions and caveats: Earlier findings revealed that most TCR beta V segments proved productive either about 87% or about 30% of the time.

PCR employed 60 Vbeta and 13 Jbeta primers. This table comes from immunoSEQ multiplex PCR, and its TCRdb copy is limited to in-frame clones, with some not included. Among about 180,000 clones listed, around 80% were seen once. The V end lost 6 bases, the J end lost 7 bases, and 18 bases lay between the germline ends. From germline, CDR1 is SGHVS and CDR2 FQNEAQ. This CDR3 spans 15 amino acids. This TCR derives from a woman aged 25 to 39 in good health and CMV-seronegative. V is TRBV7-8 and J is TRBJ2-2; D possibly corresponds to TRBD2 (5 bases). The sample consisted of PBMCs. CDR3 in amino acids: CASSSGWGRGGELFF. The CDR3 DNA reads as TGTGCCAGCAGTTCTGGTTGGGGTCGGGGCGGGGAGCTGTTTTTT.